This T cell receptor beta chain was found in a study of blood T cell repertoires in COVID-19. About the study: From the United States, Italy and Spain came samples of acute and convalescent COVID-19. Sources were T cells, B-cell-depleted T cells, or PBMCs; the material itself was cDNA or gDNA.

V was cut by 0 bases and J by 4 bases, with 7 bases left in between. There are 13 residues in the CDR3. The germline V gene encodes CDR1 SGHDT and CDR2 YYEEEE. Authors' data handling: How many nucleated cells were present was estimated from reference gene primer amplification. Clones were read by immunoSEQ multiplex PCR, and TCRdb kept only the in-frame ones, dropping some. That table is the source of V, J and clone size, and D and trimming were worked out from the DNA. Here the sample spans about 190,000 clones, 88% being singletons. The V call is TRBV5-6, the J call TRBJ1-2; D gene uncertain. The sample was peripheral blood. The receptor was isolated from a woman in her thirties or forties who had recovered from COVID-19. The CDR3 DNA reads TGTGCCAGCAGCTTGGGGAGGCTCTATGGCTACACCTTC. Its protein product is CASSLGRLYGYTF. Full variable domain (missing parts from reference TRBV5-6 and TRBJ1-2): DAGVTQSPTHLIKTRGQQVTLRCSPKSGHDTVSWYQQALGQGPQFIFQYYEEEERQRGNFPDRFSGHQFPNYSSELNVNALLLGDSALYLCASSLGRLYGYTFGSGTRLTVV.